This T cell receptor (beta chain) was sequenced for a study of cytomegalovirus exposure and HLA in healthy donors. Study background: Tens of millions of unique TCR sequences came from HLA-typed donors in an early release.

Study-level points and caveats: In an earlier analysis, productive rearrangement rates for most beta V segments clustered near 87% or 30%. One later analysis reportedly identified an Asian-associated ancestry cluster that showed fewer N-insertions than the approximately 700-donor mean. Presence/absence comparisons presumed near-even sequencing depth among donors.

From germline, CDR1 is SNHLY and CDR2 FYNNEI. The CDR3 runs 13 residues. This PCR relied on a set of 60 Vbeta primers and 13 Jbeta primers. Clones were sequenced by immunoSEQ multiplex PCR, and TCRdb holds only the in-frame ones, with some missing. The sample carries around 300,000 clones, approximately 70% recorded once. With respect to this clone: What it binds is not known. The sample contains more than one DNA sequence encoding this CDR3.

V gene TRBV2 combines with J gene TRBJ2-7, with 9 bases lining up with TRBD2. The receptor's source is a female donor in good health and CMV-seronegative. What was sequenced was PBMCs. For the CDR3, the DNA is TGTGCTAGCGCCCGCGGCGGGGGGGCGGAGCAGTACTTC. Its translation: CASARGGGAEQYF.